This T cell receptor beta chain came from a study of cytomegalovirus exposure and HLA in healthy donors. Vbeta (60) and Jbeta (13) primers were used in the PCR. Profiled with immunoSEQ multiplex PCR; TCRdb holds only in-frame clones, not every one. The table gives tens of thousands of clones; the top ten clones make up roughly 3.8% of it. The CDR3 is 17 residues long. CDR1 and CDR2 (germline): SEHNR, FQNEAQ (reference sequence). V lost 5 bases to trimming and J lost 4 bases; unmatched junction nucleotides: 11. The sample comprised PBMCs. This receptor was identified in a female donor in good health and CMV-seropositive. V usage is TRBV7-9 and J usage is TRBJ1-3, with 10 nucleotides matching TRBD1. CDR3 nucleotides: TGTGCCAGCAGCCCGCGAACCGGGACAGGGGCCGGAAACACCATATATTTT. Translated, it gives CASSPRTGTGAGNTIYF.